Shown below are 4 T cell receptor beta chains from a single sample sequenced in a study of blood T cell repertoires in COVID-19. Sequencing was performed with immunoSEQ multiplex PCR; in TCRdb, only in-frame clones are kept and a portion is missing. The sample shows roughly 60,000 clones, roughly four fifths of them seen only once. The sequenced sample was peripheral blood. These receptors all come from an elderly woman with acute or convalescent COVID-19.

This clone was seen only once. This chain joins TRBV7-2 and TRBJ2-5; 9 positions agree with TRBD2. The trim removed 5 bases at V and 2 bases at J, leaving 9 bases unmatched. This CDR3 is 16 amino acids long. From germline, CDR1 is SGHTA and CDR2 FQGNSA. The CDR3 DNA is TGTGCCAGCAGCCCGCCTCGTCTAGCGGGGCAAGAGACCCAGTACTTC. It specifies CASSPPRLAGQETQYF.

J is TRBJ2-1 and V is TRBV6-5, with a weak D call TRBD2 (6 bases). Trimming took 6 bases from V and 2 from J, leaving 14 bases between them. CDR3 size: 15 residues. Germline V gene data show CDR1 as MNHEY and CDR2 as SVGAGI. The CDR3 DNA reads TGTGCCAGCAGACAAAAACCGGGAGCCTACAATGAGCAGTTCTTC. It yields the protein CASRQKPGAYNEQFF.

V is TRBV13 and J is TRBJ1-4; 8 nucleotides align to TRBD1. From germline, CDR1 is PRHDT and CDR2 FYEKMQ (reference sequence). V was pared by 2 bases and J by 5 bases, with 1 base of the junction left unmatched. The CDR3 totals 14 residues. This CDR3 is CASSLRTGNEKLFF. The CDR3, as DNA: TGTGCCAGCAGCTTACGGACAGGGAATGAAAAACTGTTTTTT.

This chain connects TRBV28 to TRBJ1-2; D may be TRBD1 (6 bases). The CDR3 runs 15 residues. Trimming took off 2 bases at V and 6 bases at J, with 16 bases between the two ends. Germline V gene lookup returns CDR1 MDHEN and CDR2 SYDVKM. In nucleotides, the CDR3 is TGTGCCAGCAGTTTAGGTGTTCCAGGGGAAAATGGCTACACCTTC. Translated, it gives CASSLGVPGENGYTF.